This entry features one T cell receptor beta chain sequence. The antigen remains unidentified. The V gene's germline CDR1 is MDHEN and CDR2 SYDVKM. Trimming removed 5 bases from V and 0 bases from J, with 12 bases in between. The CDR3 has 15 amino acids. The sample comes from a study of PD-1 blockade in classical Hodgkin lymphoma. Study-wide results and limits: Complete responders' baseline diversity resembled that of newly diagnosed patients. By C4D1, CD4+ diversity increased significantly, especially in complete responders.

TCRdb's copy holds only in-frame clones and misses some; the assay was immunoSEQ multiplex PCR. The table lists around 58,000 clones, roughly nine tenths of them singletons. In every patient, relapse followed autologous stem cell transplantation, while exposure to brentuximab vedotin differed. The V and J genes are TRBV28 and TRBJ2-3, with D tentatively TRBD2 (5 bases). The origin of this receptor is a human donor with classical Hodgkin lymphoma. The source was peripheral blood mononuclear cells (PBMCs), collected at baseline. The CDR3 nucleotides read TGTGCCAGCAGTACTCCGGACTTTAGCACAGATACGCAGTATTTT. This gives the protein CASSTPDFSTDTQYF.